The 26 T cell receptor beta chains in this list originate from one sample, sequenced in a study of T-cell reconstitution after alpha-beta-depleted transplantation in children. Unique molecular identifiers tagged the TCRbeta library. Each CDR3 protein is one row after TCRdb ran MiXCR on the PCR reads. The table shows roughly 400,000 distinct CDR3 sequences, with 43% occurring only once. The sequencing used PBMCs, collected before TCRalphabeta/CD19-depleted stem cell transplant. All receptors derive from a girl aged 2 to 9 with aplastic anemia, due to receive a stem cell transplant.

The rearrangement uses TRBV5-1 and TRBJ2-1; D is undetermined. CDR1 and CDR2 from the germline V gene are SGHRS and YFSETQ. V was shortened by 0 bases and J by 4 bases, with 11 bases between the two germline ends. CDR3 length: 15 residues. The CDR3 DNA reads TGCGCCAGCAGCTTGGTAGCAGCTCGGTACAATGAGCAGTTCTTC. It encodes CASSLVAARYNEQFF.

This clonotype came up a few times. This chain connects TRBV5-6 to TRBJ2-1, with D perhaps TRBD1 (5 bases). The length of the CDR3 is 11 residues. Germline loops: CDR1 SGHDT, CDR2 YYEEEE. As DNA, the CDR3 is TGTGCATCGGCAGGGTATCAGGAGCAGTTCTTC. Protein product: CASAGYQEQFF.

The CDR3 sequence: CASSTEGLSVFYGYTF. The CDR3 DNA reads as TGTGCCAGTAGTACCGAGGGACTGTCTGTTTTCTATGGCTACACCTTC. The genes are TRBV19 and TRBJ1-2, with a weak D call TRBD1 (5 bases). The germline CDR1 and CDR2 sequences are LNHDA and SQIVND (reference sequence). The CDR3 consists of 16 residues. V was pared by 4 bases and J by 4 bases, with 19 bases between.

The DNA of the CDR3 is TGTGCCAGCAGCTCAGGGTCCCAAAACATTCAGTACTTC. The encoded protein is CASSSGSQNIQYF. The chain carries TRBV7-6 and TRBJ2-4; perhaps TRBD1 as D (5 bases). Trimming stripped 4 bases from V and 5 bases from J, with 9 bases between. This CDR3 comprises 13 residues. CDR1 and CDR2 (germline): SGHVS, FNYEAQ.

This clonotype was recorded at least ten times. This chain joins TRBV21-1 and TRBJ2-7; TRBD1 is the table's D call, not checked against the DNA. TRBV21-1 is deemed a pseudogene. The CDR3 totals 18 residues. The CDR3 DNA reads TGTGCCAGCAGCAAAGGCGGCTTAATAGTTAAGGGGTCCTACGAGCAGTACTTC. It specifies CASSKGGLIVKGSYEQYF.

The chain joins TRBV27 to TRBJ1-1, with D perhaps TRBD1 (6 bases). Trimming left V 5 bases short and J 5 bases short, with 21 bases between. This CDR3 region has 16 residues. Germline-derived CDR1 and CDR2 are MNHEY and SMNVEV (reference sequence). For the CDR3, the DNA is TGTGCCAGCAGTGCCTACGTTCCAGGGGTGCGGACTGAAGCTTTCTTT. Its translation is CASSAYVPGVRTEAFF.

V is TRBV7-6 and J is TRBJ1-1, with D maybe TRBD1 (6 bases). CDR1 SGHVS and CDR2 FNYEAQ come from the germline V gene. V was shortened by 4 bases and J by 1 base, with 16 bases between the two germline ends. The CDR3 runs to 16 residues. The CDR3 here is CASSSGPQGRNTEAFF. The DNA for the CDR3 is TGTGCCAGCAGCTCGGGGCCTCAGGGGAGGAACACTGAAGCTTTCTTT.

At least ten counts were recorded for this clonotype. The chain joins TRBV7-9 to TRBJ2-1, with 10 bases identical to TRBD2. The CDR3 consists of 15 residues. Trimming took 2 bases from V and 8 from J; bases not matched to a gene: 6. Germline lookup yields CDR1 SEHNR and CDR2 FQNEAQ (reference sequence). This CDR3 reads CASSLKAAGGYEQFF. The DNA for the CDR3 is TGTGCCAGCAGCTTAAAAGCAGCGGGAGGGTATGAGCAGTTCTTC.

The sample holds one count of this clonotype. The chain recombines TRBV7-2 with TRBJ2-7; no clear D. The CDR3 length is 13 residues. Germline values: CDR1 SGHTA, CDR2 FQGNSA. Deletions cut 1 base from V and 3 bases from J, with 7 bases between. The CDR3: CASSLERLYEQYF. CDR3 nucleotides: TGTGCCAGCAGCTTAGAACGGCTCTACGAGCAGTACTTC.

About this clonotype: Germline is not matched at one junction end, which may reflect a read error. CDR3 residues: CASKGTAYGDTF. The CDR3 DNA follows: TGTGCCAGCAAGGGGACAGCCTATGGCGACACCTTC. V and J are TRBV6-5 and TRBJ1-2; 7 nucleotides match TRBD1. Looked up from germline, CDR1 is MNHEY and CDR2 is SVGAGI. This CDR3 region has 12 residues.

Ten or more counts support this clonotype. This chain connects TRBV20-1 to TRBJ2-7, with no clear D. CDR3 length equals 13 residues. Germline lookup yields CDR1 DFQATT and CDR2 SNEGSKA (reference sequence). Trimming left V 1 base short and J 3 bases short, with 10 bases between. This chain's CDR3 is CSARGPHNYEQYF. The DNA of the CDR3 is TGCAGTGCTAGAGGGCCGCACAACTACGAGCAGTACTTC.

The V and J genes are TRBV20-1 and TRBJ2-7, with TRBD1 identical over 7 bases. In germline, CDR1 is DFQATT, CDR2 SNEGSKA (reference sequence). The CDR3 extends over 14 amino acids. The J segment lost 3 bases and the V segment lost 7 bases, leaving 12 bases of the junction unmatched. This CDR3 is CSVETGPPLYEQYF. CDR3 in DNA: TGCAGTGTCGAGACAGGGCCTCCCCTCTACGAGCAGTACTTC.

The chain combines TRBV15 with TRBJ2-1; unclear D gene. Trimming cost V 3 bases and J 4 bases, with 4 bases left between them. The CDR3 is 12 amino acids. Germline V CDR1 and CDR2: LNHNV, YYDKDF (reference sequence). The CDR3 here is CATSRPYNEQFF. DNA of the CDR3: TGTGCCACCAGCAGGCCATACAATGAGCAGTTCTTC.

This clonotype was detected ten times or more. The rearrangement links TRBV4-3 to TRBJ2-1, with a weak D call TRBD1 (6 bases). V was trimmed by 1 base and J by 5 bases, leaving 9 bases between them. Germline lookup yields CDR1 LGHNA and CDR2 YSLEER. This CDR3 spans 14 amino acids. The CDR3 protein is CASSQGGGNNEQFF. The CDR3 nucleotides are TGCGCCAGCAGCCAAGGAGGGGGAAACAATGAGCAGTTCTTC.

A word on this clonotype: A much larger clone differs from this one at a single base, so this may be a read error. The chain recombines TRBV20-1 with TRBJ2-5, with D possibly TRBD1 on 7 matching bases. This CDR3 is 16 amino acids long. Germline lookup yields CDR1 DFQATT and CDR2 SNEGSKA (reference sequence). The CDR3 protein is CCARDVATGRHETQYF. The CDR3 bases are TGCTGTGCTAGAGATGTCGCGACAGGGAGGCATGAGACCCAGTACTTC.

Only a few counts were recorded for this clonotype. V and J are TRBV5-1 and TRBJ1-6; TRBD1 matches 8 bases. Per the germline V gene, CDR1 is SGHRS and CDR2 is YFSETQ. CDR3 size: 14 residues. The V and J ends lost 4 bases and 10 bases, in that order; junction bases with no gene match: 7. CDR3 sequence reads: CASSPTGVDSPLHF. CDR3 nucleotide sequence: TGCGCCAGCAGCCCGACAGGGGTGGACTCACCCCTCCACTTT.

The V call is TRBV20-1, the J call TRBJ2-3; TRBD1 matches at 8 bases. The CDR3 covers 12 residues. Losses at the gene ends were 4 bases for V and 9 bases for J; bases not matched to a gene: 6. The germline V gene has CDR1 DFQATT and CDR2 SNEGSKA (reference sequence). Here the CDR3 reads CSATKDRVTQYF. The CDR3 coding sequence is TGCAGTGCTACAAAGGACAGGGTAACGCAGTATTTT.

The chain recombines TRBV15 with TRBJ1-2, with 8 nucleotides matching TRBD1. The CDR3 contains 16 residues. Germline V CDR1 and CDR2: LNHNV, YYDKDF (reference sequence). With 1 base clipped from V and 8 bases from J, the junction kept 12 bases outside the gene matches. In DNA form, the CDR3 reads TGTGCCACCAGCAGAGTTGCGACAGGGGATGGTTGGGGCTACACCTTC. This codes for CATSRVATGDGWGYTF.

Worth noting for this clonotype: This may arise from a read error, as a much more abundant clone is one base away. The chain is built from TRBV7-9 and TRBJ2-1, with TRBD2 matching 12 bases. This CDR3 spans 15 amino acids. Per germline, CDR1 SEHNR and CDR2 FQNEAQ (reference sequence). The DNA for the CDR3 is TGTGGCAGCAGCCCGGGACTAGCGGGTTGGAATGAGCAGTTCTTC. Residues: CGSSPGLAGWNEQFF. Drawing the rest from reference TRBV7-9 and TRBJ2-1, the complete variable domain is DTGVSQNPRHKITKRGQNVTFRCDPISEHNRLYWYRQTLGQGPEFLTYFQNEAQLEKSRLLSDRFSAERPKGSFSTLEIQRTEQGDSAMYLCGSSPGLAGWNEQFFGPGTRLTVL.

The chain employs TRBV20-1 and TRBJ2-5; D unclear. Germline V gene lookup returns CDR1 DFQATT and CDR2 SNEGSKA (reference sequence). V dropped 0 bases and J dropped 4 bases, with 12 bases sitting between them. This CDR3 spans 14 amino acids. In DNA form, the CDR3 reads TGCAGTGCTAGAGATCCGAATAGTGGAGAGACCCAGTACTTC. Protein: CSARDPNSGETQYF.

The rearrangement uses TRBV7-2 and TRBJ2-1; 8 bases are shared with TRBD2. Trimming cost V 2 bases and J 5 bases; bases outside gene matches: 8. Germline-derived CDR1 and CDR2 are SGHTA and FQGNSA. The CDR3 has 16 residues. The CDR3 loop reads CASSLSPGRAHNEQFF. CDR3 coding DNA: TGTGCCAGCAGCTTAAGTCCCGGGAGGGCCCACAATGAGCAGTTCTTC.

The rearrangement joins TRBV6-6 to TRBJ2-7; 7 bases are shared with TRBD2. The length of the CDR3 is 12 residues. Trimming removed 5 bases from V and 5 bases from J; junction bases left unmatched: 3. Per the germline V gene, CDR1 is MNHNY and CDR2 is SVGAGI (reference sequence). The CDR3 DNA reads TGTGCCAGCAGTCATACTAGCGACGAGCAGTACTTC. This sequence encodes CASSHTSDEQYF.

This clonotype was observed a few times. This chain connects TRBV20-1 to TRBJ2-5, with a weak D call TRBD2 (6 bases). There are 15 residues in the CDR3. Per the germline V gene, CDR1 is DFQATT and CDR2 is SNEGSKA (reference sequence). Deletions cut 6 bases from V and 5 bases from J, with 22 bases between. The CDR3 reads CSAPRAGDPGETQYF. The CDR3 coding sequence is TGCAGTGCCCCGCGAGCGGGTGACCCCGGGGAGACCCAGTACTTC.

In its sample, this clonotype was seen many times. This chain uses TRBV12-3 or TRBV12-4 with TRBJ1-1; no clear D. Trimming left V 6 bases short and J 1 base short, with 12 bases between. CDR3 length: 14 residues. CDR3 sequence: CASSLKAGNTEAFF. The DNA of the CDR3 is TGTGCCAGCAGCTTAAAGGCGGGGAACACTGAAGCTTTCTTT.

The sample holds a few counts of this clonotype. CDR3 sequence reads: CASNREKVGQAIEAFF. CDR3 DNA: TGTGCCAGCAACCGGGAGAAGGTAGGGCAGGCAATAGAAGCTTTCTTT. The J gene is TRBJ1-1, the V gene TRBV12-3 or TRBV12-4; D remains unclear. The CDR3 spans 16 residues. V shed 7 bases and J shed 8 bases, with 26 bases lying between them.

The chain links TRBV28 to TRBJ1-3; 9 bases match TRBD1. Germline assignment: CDR1 MDHEN and CDR2 SYDVKM. There are 19 residues in the CDR3. V was pared by 6 bases and J by 3 bases, with 18 bases of the junction left unmatched. This chain's CDR3 is CASSYRDRALSSFGNTIYF. DNA of the CDR3: TGTGCCAGCAGCTACCGGGACAGGGCCCTTTCTTCCTTTGGAAACACCATATATTTT. Supplemented by reference TRBV28 and TRBJ1-3, the full variable domain reads DVKVTQSSRYLVKRTGEKVFLECVQDMDHENMFWYRQDPGLGLRLIYFSYDVKMKEKGDIPEGYSVSREKKERFSLILESASTNQTSMYLCASSYRDRALSSFGNTIYFGEGSWLTVV.